The TCR beta chain under discussion was sequenced for a study of control samples from healthy donors and cancer patients. Germline-derived CDR1 and CDR2 are SQVTM and ANQGSEA. The CDR3 loop spans 13 amino acids. Trimming removed 5 bases from V and 5 bases from J, with 14 bases in between. Method: immunoSEQ multiplex PCR; TCRdb's copy keeps in-frame clones and lacks some. The sample lists 150,000 to 200,000 clones; about 90% were seen once. The sequencing input was blood. The TCR originated in a woman between 25 and 40 years old in good health. The chain recombines TRBV29-1 with TRBJ2-3; tentative D call: TRBD1 (5 bases). CDR3 coding DNA: TGCAGCGTTCTACGGACACCTGGAGATACGCAGTATTTT. The encoded protein is CSVLRTPGDTQYF.